What follows is one T cell receptor (beta chain) and its context. The antigen is undetermined. With 2 bases clipped from V and 4 bases from J, the junction kept 7 bases outside the gene matches. The CDR3 is 16 residues long. The germline V gene encodes CDR1 MNHNY and CDR2 SVGAGI (reference sequence). The source of the sample is a study of shared clonotypes between healthy human individuals. Notes on the study in general: With several donors compared, roughly 4.9% of naive CD4 clonotypes were shared. Non-shared clonotypes showed lower generation probabilities than clonotypes common to all four donors. Although depth was large, rarefaction showed that sequencing of the sorted subsets was incomplete.

Cells designated naive CD8 were CD45RO-negative and were positively selected for CCR7, with terminally differentiated effector memory CD45RA+ cells excluded. The assay was run at deep level. Using immunoSEQ multiplex PCR, the repertoire was profiled, and TCRdb retains in-frame clones only, with some absent. The table shows around 2,100,000 clones, with roughly 94% occurring only once. The sample comprised naive CD8+ T cells sorted from blood. The receptor was isolated from a young man in good health. The chain uses TRBV6-6 and TRBJ1-3; TRBD1 agrees at 8 bases. CDR3 sequence: CASSYPQGAGGNTIYF. The CDR3 bases are TGTGCCAGCAGTTACCCCCAGGGGGCTGGAGGAAACACCATATATTTT.